The T cell receptor (beta chain) under discussion was sequenced for a study of blood T cell repertoires in COVID-19. Looking at the study overall: Acute-phase and convalescent COVID-19 samples originated in the United States, Italy and Spain. In each case, the material was cDNA or gDNA derived from T cells, B-cell-depleted T cells, or PBMCs.

Authors' analysis steps: The assay estimated nucleated cells by amplifying reference gene primers. The data were produced by immunoSEQ multiplex PCR, yet TCRdb's version contains in-frame clones alone and is incomplete. The V and J calls and clone size are taken from that table; D and trimming were inferred from the DNA. The sample contains approximately 240,000 clones, around nine tenths of which appear only once. Trimming removed 5 bases at V and 2 bases at J, with 15 bases between. CDR3 length equals 15 residues. Looked up from germline, CDR1 is SGHTA and CDR2 is FQGNSA. This receptor was obtained from a woman between 35 and 50 years old who had recovered from COVID-19. V gene TRBV7-2 combines with J gene TRBJ1-1, with D uncertain. Input material: peripheral blood. CDR3 amino acids: CASSLSPGGNTEAFF. The CDR3 DNA follows: TGTGCCAGCAGCCTATCACCGGGAGGAAACACTGAAGCTTTCTTT.